Below, one TCR beta chain is given with its context. Its antigen is currently unknown. Sequencing was performed with immunoSEQ multiplex PCR; in TCRdb, only in-frame clones are kept and a portion is missing. Found here are over 40,000 clones, 80% to 90% of them singletons; the top ten hold less than 2%. Stated time point: week 35, safety follow-up. All doses held 300 ug of mutant IDH1 20-mer peptide, with topical imiquimod. These data belong to a study of a mutant IDH1 vaccine in newly diagnosed glioma. Whole-study results and caveats: Changes in top peripheral clonotypes did not appear linked to pseudoprogression.

Trimming removed 1 base at V and 2 bases at J, with 3 bases between. CDR3 length equals 13 residues. Germline lookup yields CDR1 LNHDA and CDR2 SQIVND (reference sequence). The V and J genes are TRBV19 and TRBJ2-4; D unresolved. The specimen comprised PBMCs, sampled from a glioma patient whose treatment included an IDH1 peptide vaccine. This receptor was identified in a man aged 40-50 years with glioma. The CDR3 nucleotides read TGTGCCAGTAGTATAGGCACCAAAAACATTCAGTACTTC. Translation: CASSIGTKNIQYF.